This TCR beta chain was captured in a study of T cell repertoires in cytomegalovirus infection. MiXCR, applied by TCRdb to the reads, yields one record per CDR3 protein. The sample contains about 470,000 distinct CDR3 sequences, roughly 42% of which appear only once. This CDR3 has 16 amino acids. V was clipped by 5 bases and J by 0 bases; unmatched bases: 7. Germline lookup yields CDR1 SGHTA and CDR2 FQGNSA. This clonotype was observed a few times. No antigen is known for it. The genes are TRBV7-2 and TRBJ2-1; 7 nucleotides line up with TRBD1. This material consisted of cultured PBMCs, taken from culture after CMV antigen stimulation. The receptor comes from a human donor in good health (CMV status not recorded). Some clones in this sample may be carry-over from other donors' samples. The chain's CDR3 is CASSRQGRSSYNEQFF. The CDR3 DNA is TGTGCCAGCAGCCGACAGGGTAGAAGCTCCTACAATGAGCAGTTCTTC.